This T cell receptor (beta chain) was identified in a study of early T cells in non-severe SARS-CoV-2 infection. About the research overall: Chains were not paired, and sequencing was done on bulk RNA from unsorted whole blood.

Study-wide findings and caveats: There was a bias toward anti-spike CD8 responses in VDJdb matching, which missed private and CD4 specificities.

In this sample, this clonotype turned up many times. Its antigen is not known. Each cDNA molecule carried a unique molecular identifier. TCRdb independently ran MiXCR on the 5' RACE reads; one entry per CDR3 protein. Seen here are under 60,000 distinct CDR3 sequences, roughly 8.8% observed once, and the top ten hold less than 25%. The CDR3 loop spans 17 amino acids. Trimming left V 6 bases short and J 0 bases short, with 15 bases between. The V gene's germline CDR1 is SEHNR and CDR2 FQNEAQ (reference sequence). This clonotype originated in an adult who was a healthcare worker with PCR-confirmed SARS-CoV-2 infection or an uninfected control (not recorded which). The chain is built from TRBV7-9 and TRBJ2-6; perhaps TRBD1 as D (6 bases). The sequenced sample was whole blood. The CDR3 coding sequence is TGTGCCAGCAGTTCGCGACAGGACCCCTCTGGGGCCAACGTCCTGACTTTC. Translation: CASSSRQDPSGANVLTF.